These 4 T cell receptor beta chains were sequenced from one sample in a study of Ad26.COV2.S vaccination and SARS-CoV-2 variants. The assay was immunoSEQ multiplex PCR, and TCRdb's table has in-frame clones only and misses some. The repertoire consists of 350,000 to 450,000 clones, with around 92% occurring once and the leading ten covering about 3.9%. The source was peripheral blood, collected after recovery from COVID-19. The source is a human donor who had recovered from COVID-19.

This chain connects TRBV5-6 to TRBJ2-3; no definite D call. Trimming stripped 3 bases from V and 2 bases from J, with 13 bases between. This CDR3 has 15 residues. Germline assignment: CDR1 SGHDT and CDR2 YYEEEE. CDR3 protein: CASSYTLLNTDTQYF. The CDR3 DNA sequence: TGTGCCAGCAGCTACACATTGCTAAACACAGATACGCAGTATTTT.

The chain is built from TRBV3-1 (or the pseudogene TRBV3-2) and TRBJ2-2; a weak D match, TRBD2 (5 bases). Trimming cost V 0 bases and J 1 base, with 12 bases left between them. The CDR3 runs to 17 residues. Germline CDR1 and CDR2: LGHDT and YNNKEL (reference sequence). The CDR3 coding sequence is TGTGCCAGCAGCCAAGATTCAACGGGGTGGAACACCGGGGAGCTGTTTTTT. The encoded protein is CASSQDSTGWNTGELFF.

CDR3 sequence (DNA): TGTGCCAGCAGCAACGGACAGGATAGCACAGATACGCAGTATTTT. This codes for CASSNGQDSTDTQYF. The chain carries TRBV7-9 and TRBJ2-3, with 7 bases aligning to TRBD1. This CDR3 comprises 15 residues. The ends lost 5 bases at V and 0 bases at J; junction bases unmatched: 5. CDR1 is SEHNR and CDR2 is FQNEAQ in the germline V gene (reference sequence).

CDR3 nucleotide sequence: TGTGCCAGCAGTTCCAGGGAGAGTAATGAAAAACTGTTTTTT. Amino acids: CASSSRESNEKLFF. This sequence joins TRBV27 and TRBJ1-4, with TRBD1 as a possible D gene (5 bases). This CDR3 has 14 residues. Trimming shortened V by 4 bases and J by 4 bases, and 10 bases separated the two germline ends. The germline gives CDR1 MNHEY, CDR2 SMNVEV (reference sequence).